This is a list of T cell receptor beta chains from one sample in a study of technical replicates of blood from a handful of donors. Using immunoSEQ multiplex PCR, the repertoire was profiled, and TCRdb retains in-frame clones only, with some absent. This sample carries tens of thousands of clones, around 97% of them seen once, and the ten largest clones take approximately 0.2%. Sequencing was done on a sample of T cells isolated from PBMCs. These receptors all come from a human donor in good health. Each CDR3 is given with its conserved first and last residue.

>TRBV19|TRBJ1-5
CASTRRGQNQPQHF
>TRBV19|TRBJ2-5
CASSIFVGAEETQYF
>TRBV28|TRBJ1-1
CASHTGSEAFF
>TRBV11-2|TRBJ2-7
CASSLDGLEQYF
>TRBV13|TRBJ2-7
CASRPGESSSYEQYF
>TRBV11-3|TRBJ1-2
CASSRDREGGYTF
>TRBV18|TRBJ2-1
CASSPGTSGDYNEQFF
>TRBV2|TRBJ2-1
CASCGAPFYNEQFF
>TRBV10-2|TRBJ2-2
CASRGASGLSNTGELFF
>TRBV29-1|TRBJ2-1
CSVARSGEQFF
>TRBV5-1|TRBJ2-1
CASSTPNLRQVSLSYNEQFF
>TRBV5-1|TRBJ1-1
CASSLAEGMNTEAFF
>TRBV18|TRBJ2-2
CASSPSYTGELFF
>TRBV4-2|TRBJ1-2
CASSQEVLYGYTF
>TRBV4-1|TRBJ2-1
CASSRLAETDEQFF
>TRBV7-8|TRBJ1-5
CASSFDRGEPQHF
>TRBV6-1|TRBJ2-2
CASIRTPNTGELFF
>TRBV25-1|TRBJ2-7
CASSRREGPYEQYF
>TRBV29-1|TRBJ2-7
CSVGQGGAYEQYF
>TRBV2|TRBJ1-4
CASSARQGLELFF
>TRBV30|TRBJ2-5
CAWTRQSMETQYF
>TRBV15|TRBJ1-5
CATSRITGPNQPQHF
>TRBV14|TRBJ1-2
CASSLGILGGYTF
>TRBV2|TRBJ2-1
CASTVWRGGYNEQFF
>TRBV9|TRBJ1-2
CASSVDAGARWWGGYTF
>TRBV5-1|TRBJ1-4
CASSTQGATNEKLFF
>TRBV2|TRBJ2-2
CASQNTGELFF
>TRBV9|TRBJ1-6
CASSPRDRQDTNSPLHF
>TRBV7-8|TRBJ1-1
CASSPSRQGFEAFF
>TRBV21-1|TRBJ2-2
CASSTPGQDIRLAGENTGELFF
>TRBV6-1|TRBJ2-7
CARKDRGSYEQYF
>TRBV7-2|TRBJ1-2
CASIIIPGQGISGYTF
>TRBV6-1|TRBJ2-7
CASSDGQGYEQYF
>TRBV27|TRBJ2-7
CASSSSNRVSEQYF
>TRBV11-2|TRBJ2-1
CASSLRTSGYNEQFF
>TRBV2|TRBJ2-5
CASSSTSGRGETQYF
>TRBV5-1|TRBJ2-2
CASSFMVAGDTGELFF
>TRBV5-4|TRBJ2-2
CASSSPIRGTTGELFF
>TRBV11-3|TRBJ2-5
CASSYAGRGNQETQYF
>TRBV11-2|TRBJ2-7
CASSLEFGWTRPYEQYF
>TRBV29-1|TRBJ2-7
CSAGTSRTYEQYF
>TRBV13|TRBJ1-6
CASSLQGSTYNSPLHF
>TRBV9|TRBJ1-5
CASSVGGHINQPQHF
>TRBV13|TRBJ2-2
CASSLTPSGSSGELFF
>TRBV6-5|TRBJ1-4
CASSPTATNEKLFF
>TRBV6-6|TRBJ1-2
CASTVTGGRLGYTF